This T cell receptor (beta chain) emerged from a study of T cell responses to AZD1222 COVID-19 vaccine. Profiled with immunoSEQ multiplex PCR; TCRdb holds only in-frame clones, not every one. The data show over 95,000 clones, just over 90% seen once. The CDR3 contains 12 residues. The V end was cut by 1 base, the J end by 6 bases, with 6 bases between. Concerning this clone itself: What it binds is unknown.

General study findings and limits: CD4 TCRs associated with vaccination spanned spike, dominating at 160-218 and 743-854. The donors showed a predominance of white British ancestry and of females, with possible underestimation of clonal diversity.

The receptor's source is an adult in good health. The chain has TRBV12-3 or TRBV12-4 and TRBJ1-2; D is undetermined. Here the sequenced sample was peripheral blood, taken on day 0 of AZD1222 vaccination. The CDR3 region is CASSLGTNGYTF. CDR3 nucleotide sequence: TGTGCCAGCAGTTTAGGAACGAATGGCTACACCTTC.